Listed below are T cell receptor beta chains from one sample, sequenced in a study of graft-versus-host responses after intestinal transplantation. TCRdb keeps only in-frame clones here, not all; method: immunoSEQ multiplex PCR. This sample carries approximately 54,000 clones, approximately 84% of them seen once, and the ten largest clones take approximately 0.46%. Their recognized antigens are unknown. The source was unstimulated CD4+ T cells sorted from spleen or lymph node cells, collected before transplant. These receptors were obtained from a human donor who was the organ donor for an intestinal transplant. The CDR3 runs from the conserved cysteine through the conserved F or W. A D gene is named only where the DNA matches it firmly. Expanded clones are given a class, and other clones once, few, many or no size at all.

j_call	v_call	clone_size	d_call	cdr3_aa	cdr3_nt
TRBJ2-7	TRBV4-3	NA	NA	CASSLQVGGSYEQYF	TGCGCCAGCAGCTTACAGGTGGGGGGCTCCTACGAGCAGTACTTC
TRBJ1-5	TRBV19	few	TRBD1	CASSIRGTAGGQPQHF	TGTGCCAGTAGTATTCGAGGGACAGCGGGGGGACAGCCCCAGCATTTT
TRBJ1-6	TRBV19	NA	TRBD1	CASSIGQGSSLPLHF	TGTGCCAGTAGTATAGGACAGGGATCTTCTTTGCCCCTCCACTTT
TRBJ2-5	TRBV7-2	NA	NA	CASSHRWETQYF	TGTGCCAGCAGCCACCGGTGGGAGACCCAGTACTTC
TRBJ2-3	TRBV5-4	NA	NA	CASSLGGENKIASQYF	TGTGCCAGCAGCTTGGGGGGGGAAAATAAGATAGCGTCGCAGTATTTT
TRBJ1-2	TRBV5-3	NA	NA	CARKRFYGYTF	TGTGCCAGAAAACGTTTTTATGGCTACACCTTC
TRBJ1-4	TRBV19	few	NA	CASSNRATNEKLFF	TGTGCCAGTAGTAACAGGGCAACTAATGAAAAACTGTTTTTT
TRBJ2-1	TRBV19	NA	NA	CASSMISYYAPQFF	TGTGCCAGTAGTATGATTAGCTATTATGCCCCCCAGTTCTTC
TRBJ2-1	TRBV5-1	few	TRBD2	CASSLGTSGGYNEQFF	TGCGCCAGCAGCTTGGGGACTAGCGGGGGGTACAATGAGCAGTTCTTC
TRBJ2-1	TRBV7-8	NA	TRBD1	CASSLPTGGPPRFF	TGTGCCAGCAGCTTACCTACAGGGGGTCCCCCCCGGTTCTTC
TRBJ2-3	TRBV30	NA	TRBD2	CAWLRLAGLPLTDTQYF	TGTGCCTGGCTCCGGCTAGCGGGCTTACCTCTCACAGATACGCAGTATTTT
TRBJ1-2	TRBV18	NA	NA	CASSPKGYYGYTF	TGTGCCAGCTCACCTAAGGGGTACTATGGCTACACCTTC
TRBJ2-7	TRBV18	NA	NA	CASSPASITYEQYF	TGTGCCAGCTCACCGGCATCGATCACCTACGAGCAGTACTTC
TRBJ1-2	TRBV9	NA	NA	CASTLRGTPNYGYTF	TGTGCCAGCACCCTCAGGGGTACGCCTAACTATGGCTACACCTTC
TRBJ2-7	TRBV11-2	NA	NA	CASGARAGGFHEQYF	TGTGCCAGCGGGGCTCGAGCAGGGGGGTTCCACGAGCAGTACTTC
TRBJ2-7	TRBV6-1	few	NA	CASSEVAVADEQYF	TGTGCCAGCAGTGAAGTTGCTGTTGCTGACGAGCAGTACTTC
TRBJ1-5	TRBV18	NA	NA	CASSPDVGNQPQHF	TGTGCCAGCTCACCAGACGTTGGCAATCAGCCCCAGCATTTT
TRBJ1-5	TRBV11-3	NA	NA	CASSLRYSNQPQHF	TGTGCCAGCAGCTTGAGATATAGCAATCAGCCCCAGCATTTT
TRBJ2-3	TRBV29-1	once	TRBD2	CSAGLAGGYTQYF	TGCAGCGCGGGACTAGCGGGGGGGTATACGCAGTATTTT
TRBJ2-3	TRBV4-2	NA	TRBD1	CASSQRTGGTDTQYF	TGTGCCAGCAGCCAAAGGACAGGGGGCACAGATACGCAGTATTTT
TRBJ2-1	TRBV5-1	NA	TRBD2	CASSLGTSGGSISYNEQFF	TGCGCCAGCAGCCTCGGGACTAGCGGGGGCTCTATCTCCTACAATGAGCAGTTCTTC
TRBJ2-5	TRBV15	NA	NA	CATSRAGTKETQYF	TGTGCCACCAGCAGAGCCGGGACAAAAGAGACCCAGTACTTC
TRBJ2-1	TRBV19	few	TRBD2	CASSVYSGRANEQFF	TGTGCCAGTAGTGTATATAGCGGGAGGGCCAATGAGCAGTTCTTC
TRBJ2-7	TRBV6-5	NA	NA	CASSYSSAYEQYF	TGTGCCAGCAGTTATTCTAGCGCCTACGAGCAGTACTTC
TRBJ1-6	TRBV5-4	few	NA	CASSPRAGNNSPLHF	TGTGCCAGCAGCCCTCGGGCGGGCAATAATTCACCCCTCCACTTT
TRBJ1-1	TRBV19	NA	NA	CASSIYPGPKSEAFF	TGTGCCAGTAGTATTTACCCAGGTCCTAAGTCTGAAGCTTTCTTT
TRBJ2-7	TRBV4-2	NA	NA	CASSKSADKSYEQYF	TGTGCCAGCAGCAAATCAGCGGATAAATCCTACGAGCAGTACTTC
TRBJ2-1	TRBV27	few	NA	CASGVEVGGYNEQFF	TGTGCCAGCGGAGTGGAGGTCGGTGGCTACAATGAGCAGTTCTTC
TRBJ2-5	TRBV20-1	once	NA	CSAGGETQYF	TGCAGTGCAGGGGGAGAGACCCAGTACTTC
TRBJ1-2	TRBV5-6	NA	TRBD1	CASSSPGQGYGYTF	TGTGCCAGCAGCTCCCCAGGACAGGGCTATGGCTACACCTTC
TRBJ1-2	TRBV29-1	NA	NA	CSVGQNYGYTF	TGCAGCGTGGGACAAAACTATGGCTACACCTTC
TRBJ2-1	TRBV13	once	TRBD2	CASSLPGLAGGPYNEQFF	TGTGCCAGCAGCTTACCGGGACTAGCGGGGGGGCCCTACAATGAGCAGTTCTTC
TRBJ1-2	TRBV7-9	NA	NA	CASSLYGLGNGYTF	TGTGCCAGCAGCTTATACGGACTGGGAAATGGCTACACCTTC
TRBJ2-5	TRBV4-1	once	NA	CASSQDGRLAETQYF	TGCGCCAGCAGCCAAGATGGGCGGCTAGCGGAGACCCAGTACTTC
TRBJ2-4	TRBV4-2	NA	NA	CASSQGAGRNIQYF	TGTGCCAGCAGCCAGGGGGCGGGGCGAAACATTCAGTACTTC
TRBJ2-7	TRBV30	NA	NA	CALDGTYEQYF	TGTGCCTTGGACGGGACCTACGAGCAGTACTTC
TRBJ1-2	TRBV9	NA	NA	CASSVEAGVGYGYTF	TGTGCCAGCAGCGTAGAAGCAGGCGTGGGCTATGGCTACACCTTC
TRBJ2-2	TRBV7-6	once	NA	CASSLFSSTGELFF	TGTGCCAGCAGCCTCTTTTCGTCCACCGGGGAGCTGTTTTTT
TRBJ2-5	TRBV30	NA	TRBD2	CAWDLSGGLETQYF	TGTGCCTGGGACCTTAGCGGGGGGTTGGAGACCCAGTACTTC
TRBJ1-3	TRBV19	NA	NA	CASSPVVSGNTIYF	TGTGCCAGTAGCCCCGTCGTCTCTGGAAACACCATATATTTT
TRBJ1-4	TRBV19	few	NA	CASSIPGRGKLFF	TGTGCCAGTAGTATCCCTGGACGGGGAAAACTGTTTTTT
TRBJ2-3	TRBV7-6	NA	NA	CASSLNTPSRKVPSTDTQYF	TGTGCCAGCAGCCTAAACACCCCTTCCCGCAAGGTCCCTAGCACAGATACGCAGTATTTT
TRBJ1-1	TRBV6-6	few	NA	CASSTGGTEAFF	TGTGCCAGCAGTACCGGGGGCACTGAAGCTTTCTTT
TRBJ2-5	TRBV14	NA	TRBD2	CASSQGGLVQETQYF	TGTGCCAGCAGCCAAGGGGGACTAGTACAAGAGACCCAGTACTTC
TRBJ1-4	TRBV6-5	NA	TRBD1	CASSRTGGGEKLFF	TGTGCCAGCAGTCGGACAGGGGGCGGGGAAAAACTGTTTTTT
TRBJ2-7	TRBV10-3	NA	NA	CAIRENNGYEQYF	TGTGCCATCAGGGAAAATAACGGCTACGAGCAGTACTTC
TRBJ2-3	TRBV5-4	NA	NA	CASSLLNGPSEYF	TGTGCCAGCAGCTTGCTGAATGGGCCCTCGGAGTATTTT
TRBJ2-2	TRBV19	NA	TRBD2	CASSILGGGTGELFF	TGTGCCAGTAGTATACTAGGCGGGGGCACCGGGGAGCTGTTTTTT
TRBJ2-7	TRBV7-2	NA	TRBD2	CASSLETAGGYEQYF	TGTGCCAGCAGCTTAGAAACAGCGGGGGGCTACGAGCAGTACTTC
TRBJ2-1	TRBV27	few	TRBD2	CATSIAGEGNEQFF	TGTGCCACCTCCATAGCGGGAGAGGGGAATGAGCAGTTCTTC
TRBJ1-2	TRBV6-6	NA	NA	CASSTPIDRFYGYTF	TGTGCCAGCAGTACCCCCATTGACAGGTTCTATGGCTACACCTTC
TRBJ2-7	TRBV6-5	NA	NA	CASSYSSLSSSYEQYF	TGTGCCAGCAGTTACTCGTCTCTCTCGAGCTCCTACGAGCAGTACTTC
TRBJ2-1	TRBV7-7	NA	TRBD2	CASSLGAGGHNEQFF	TGTGCCAGCAGCTTAGGAGCGGGGGGCCACAATGAGCAGTTCTTC
TRBJ2-7	TRBV11-2	NA	NA	CASSLAQVPYEQYF	TGTGCCAGCAGCTTAGCACAGGTACCTTACGAGCAGTACTTC
TRBJ2-7	TRBV6-6	few	NA	CASSYSTGRSYEQYF	TGTGCCAGCAGTTACTCCACAGGCCGCTCCTACGAGCAGTACTTC
TRBJ2-3	TRBV6-1	once	TRBD1	CASSGQGADTQYF	TGTGCCAGCAGTGGACAGGGGGCAGATACGCAGTATTTT
TRBJ1-1	TRBV6-1	NA	TRBD1	CATTDRGGYEAFF	TGTGCCACCACGGACAGGGGCGGGTATGAAGCTTTCTTT